The text below deals with one T cell receptor (beta chain). Its antigen remains undetermined. Base qualities are not at hand, and no much larger clone is one base apart. V gives up 5 bases and J gives up 5 bases, and the segment between their germline ends measures 16 bases. CDR1 and CDR2, per the germline V gene, are SNHLY and FYNNEI. The cysteine opens and the phenylalanine closes a CDR3 of 14 amino acids. The read is trimmed to its CDR3 DNA, 42 bases read in frame from base 1. A patient counted as having stable Graves' hyperthyroidism if no progression to ophthalmopathy occurred over 18 months of follow-up. Hyperthyroidism patients were newly diagnosed, had a disease duration of under 2 months, and were aged 18 to 65 years. Exclusion was applied to patients with uncontrolled infections, other autoimmune diseases, pregnancy or lactation. Diagnoses relied on clinical symptoms, serum thyroxine and TRAb, thyroid ultrasound and orbital computed tomography. Trizol reagent was used to extract total RNA, and RNA quality was then checked on an Agilent 2100 Bioanalyzer.

The TCR beta CDR3 regions were amplified from RNA transcripts. A first-round RT-PCR of the TCR CDR3 used the HTBI primer set with the Qiagen OneStep RT-PCR kit. A second multiplex PCR round built the libraries, followed by size selection and purification. Libraries were sequenced paired-end with 100 bp reads on an Illumina HiSeq2000. Per the source publication's procedure: SOAPnuke was used to process the raw data, removing reads that contained adapters or uncalled bases, had a mean Phred below 15, or lacked an exact match to the constant primer or identifier. High-quality paired reads were merged using COPE v1.2.5, and each unique nucleotide sequence was defined as a clonotype. MiTCR v1.1 was used to align the clonotypes against IMGT TRBV, TRBD and TRBJ reference segments. The analysis included only V-J combinations with a frequency above 0.0001, which together covered 99.2% of the repertoires. The TCS score was defined as the ratio of F50 (clonal expansion) to E x V (chaos), calculated using BLOSUM62-based TCRdist between CDR3 peptides within each V-J. Welch's t-statistics and random forest reduced around 510 V-J features to roughly 13, which were used in a naive Bayes classifier (R e1071). The raw public data were reprocessed by TCRdb itself: fastp quality trimming at Q25, MiXCR clonotype calling, in-frame beta chains only. When rows share a CDR3 protein, they turn into one entry using the most common DNA and genes. The V and J calls and clone size are TCRdb's, not the authors'. The sample records approximately 560,000 distinct CDR3 sequences, roughly 46% of which are singletons. Of the sample, just over 8% falls within the top ten clones.

This sample is part of a study of T cells in Graves' hyperthyroidism and ophthalmopathy (dated by TCRdb to between 2018 and 2021). About the study as a whole: A discovery cohort of around 98 patients, about 40 with Graves' ophthalmopathy and 55 to 65 with stable Graves' hyperthyroidism, was used to find distinguishing TCR V-J signatures. An independent validation cohort of around 19 hyperthyroidism patients and approximately 17 patients who later progressed to ophthalmopathy tested prospective prediction of ophthalmopathy. For training and testing, the 100 or so patients in the discovery cohort were randomly divided in a 7:3 ratio. Thyroid tissue and blood T-cell repertoires from over 5 Graves' hyperthyroidism patients were also compared in the study. Once sampling was done, hyperthyroidism patients were given methimazole at a starting dose of 30 mg daily, whereas ophthalmopathy patients were given high-dose intravenous methylprednisolone. The paper reports TCR Vbeta CDR3 sequencing of 135 peripheral blood samples: 40 or so ophthalmopathy, about 75 hyperthyroidism and roughly 17 progressor patients. Summary of the overall study and its limitations: A model built on a 13 V-J signature distinguished ophthalmopathy from stable hyperthyroidism, reaching 85% to 90% sensitivity and under 84% specificity in cross-validation and 80%/75% in testing. Blood samples also contained most of the expanded thyroid clonotypes (frequency above 0.001), which suggests that blood repertoires may reflect thyroid immune responses. In validation, the model predicted progression to ophthalmopathy with over 65% sensitivity and 72.22% specificity, a median of about 6 months before onset. Sample size was not statistically predetermined, and blinding of investigators to group allocation was not performed.

The chain joins TRBV2 to TRBJ2-7, with no confidently assigned D gene. The sample consisted of peripheral blood or thyroid tissue (not recorded which). The sequence came from a woman under 30 with Graves' hyperthyroidism. Donor details come from another sample of the same person, matched by shared clones. The CDR3 reads as follows: CASSLFVATNEQYF. The nucleotides read TGTGCCAGCAGTTTATTTGTGGCAACCAACGAGCAGTACTTC. With the portions outside the CDR3 filled from the reference TRBV2 and TRBJ2-7 genes, the complete variable region becomes EPEVTQTPSHQVTQMGQEVILRCVPISNHLYFYWYRQILGQKVEFLVSFYNNEISEKSEIFDDQFSVERPDGSNFTLKIRSTKLEDSAMYFCASSLFVATNEQYFGPGTRLTVT.